These 8 T cell receptor beta chains were all obtained from the same sample, sequenced in a study of cytomegalovirus exposure and HLA in healthy donors. The PCR was carried out with 60 Vbeta primers and 13 Jbeta primers. Using immunoSEQ multiplex PCR, the repertoire was profiled, and TCRdb retains in-frame clones only, with some absent. The sample records some 150,000 clones, 81% being singletons. Sequencing was performed on PBMCs. These receptors were taken from a woman aged 18-29 years in good health and CMV-seropositive.

The chain recombines TRBV15 with TRBJ2-7, with D tentatively TRBD1 (5 bases). Germline-derived CDR1 and CDR2 are LNHNV and YYDKDF (reference sequence). CDR3 length: 13 amino acids. Trimming removed 1 base at V and 3 bases at J, with 7 bases between. For the CDR3, the DNA is TGTGCCACCAGCAGAGTAGACAGCTACGAGCAGTACTTC. It is translated as CATSRVDSYEQYF. Variable domain in full (rest from reference TRBV15 and TRBJ2-7): DAMVIQNPRYQVTQFGKPVTLSCSQTLNHNVMYWYQQKSSQAPKLLFHYYDKDFNNEADTPDNFQSRRPNTSFCFLDIRSPGLGDTAMYLCATSRVDSYEQYFGPGTRLTVT.

CDR3 amino acids: CASSPGVGGYEQYF. Here the CDR3 DNA reads TGTGCCAGCAGCCCTGGTGTCGGGGGGTACGAGCAGTACTTC. The V and J genes are TRBV5-6 and TRBJ2-7; 7 nucleotides match TRBD2. The germline gives CDR1 SGHDT, CDR2 YYEEEE. Unmatched junction bases numbered 8, after V lost 4 bases and J lost 4 bases. CDR3 size: 14 residues.

The gene calls are TRBV6-1 and TRBJ2-3, with TRBD2 matching over 11 bases. Germline CDR1 is MNHNS and CDR2 is SASEGT. There are 18 residues in the CDR3. The trim removed 0 bases at V and 0 bases at J, leaving 5 bases unmatched. CDR3 in amino acids: CASSEALAGGPSTDTQYF. In DNA form, the CDR3 reads TGTGCCAGCAGTGAAGCGCTAGCGGGGGGACCTAGCACAGATACGCAGTATTTT.

The V and J genes are TRBV10-3 and TRBJ2-1; no clear D. Trimming removed 3 bases at V and 3 bases at J, with 15 bases between. This CDR3 has 16 residues. Germline V lookup: CDR1 ENHRY, CDR2 SYGVKD. The CDR3 here is CAISDPPKAIYNEQFF. The CDR3 nucleotides read TGTGCCATCAGTGATCCCCCCAAAGCAATCTACAATGAGCAGTTCTTC.

The chain joins TRBV6-1 to TRBJ2-3; 8 nucleotides match TRBD1. Germline V CDR1 and CDR2: MNHNS, SASEGT. V was clipped by 4 bases and J by 6 bases; unmatched bases: 6. CDR3 length equals 14 residues. Here the CDR3 DNA reads TGTGCCAGCAGTGCGGGACAGGTCGGCGATACGCAGTATTTT. Translating it yields CASSAGQVGDTQYF.

This clone was picked up one time. V and J are TRBV11-2 and TRBJ2-1; 7 bases agree with TRBD2. CDR1 and CDR2 (germline): SGHAT, FQNNGV. The CDR3 sequence is 17 residues long. J lost 8 bases, V lost 2 bases, and 15 bases had no gene match. CDR3 nucleotides: TGTGCCAGCAGCTTATTCGGTGGGGGGGAACGTTCCGATGAGCAGTTCTTC. Protein: CASSLFGGGERSDEQFF.

Of note for this clone: The sample contains more than one DNA sequence encoding this CDR3. The chain uses TRBV19 and TRBJ1-1; D may be TRBD1 (5 bases). The length of the CDR3 is 14 residues. V lost 2 bases and J 4 bases, leaving 11 bases between the germline ends. The germline gives CDR1 LNHDA, CDR2 SQIVND (reference sequence). The CDR3 region is CASSIQGGGTEAFF. In DNA, the CDR3 is TGTGCCAGTAGTATACAGGGCGGGGGCACTGAAGCTTTCTTT.

V is TRBV7-9 and J is TRBJ2-1; 10 bases agree with TRBD2. V lost 3 bases to trimming and J lost 4 bases; unmatched junction nucleotides: 3. Germline V lookup: CDR1 SEHNR, CDR2 FQNEAQ (reference sequence). The CDR3 extends over 15 amino acids. The CDR3 DNA is TGTGCCAGCAGCTTGAGGACTAGCGGATACAATGAGCAGTTCTTC. Its protein is CASSLRTSGYNEQFF.